This T cell receptor beta chain was sequenced for a study of T-cell reconstitution after alpha-beta-depleted transplantation in children. Whole-study results and caveats: Approximately two months post-transplant, alpha-beta T cells reportedly originated from several hundred expanded graft clones. Counts and diversity of T cells one year after transplant came mostly from newly produced T cells. Surviving thymic progenitors and recipient T cells were the source of high TCRbeta diversity at day 60 in some patients.

The table lists this clonotype with a few counts. What it binds is not known. Unique molecular identifiers were incorporated when the TCRbeta library was constructed. Each CDR3 protein gets one entry after TCRdb re-called the PCR reads with MiXCR. The sample carries around 140,000 distinct CDR3 sequences, roughly 8.8% recorded once. Germline V gene sequence: CDR1 MDHEN, CDR2 SYDVKM. V lost 8 bases, J lost 0 bases, and 17 bases lay in between. The CDR3 totals 17 residues. The specimen was PBMCs, mostly from graft donor cells, collected 180 days after TCRalphabeta/CD19-depleted stem cell transplant. The chain employs TRBV28 and TRBJ2-6; a possible D gene is TRBD1 (5 bases). This sequence originates from a female patient aged 2-15 years who had a stem cell transplant for congenital amegakaryocytic thrombocytopenia, so the T cells may come from the graft donor. As DNA, the CDR3 is TGTGCCAGCCTCGGAAGGCCAGGGTACTCTGGGGCCAACGTCCTGACTTTC. Its protein product is CASLGRPGYSGANVLTF.